This record covers a single T cell receptor (beta chain). The antigen is unknown. This CDR3 has 16 amino acids. Germline V CDR1 and CDR2: SGDLS, YYNGEE. Blood specimens came from baseline, cycle 4 day 1, and cycle 7 day 1. Clones were sequenced by immunoSEQ multiplex PCR, and TCRdb holds only the in-frame ones, with some missing. The profile shows about 54,000 clones, just under 85% of them singletons. The data belong to a study of OX40 agonist ivuxolimab in advanced cancers. Study-wide results and caveats: The work left the antigen specificity of expanded peripheral T cells undetermined.

The sample here was CD4+ or CD8+ T cells sorted from blood, taken in a trial of the OX40 agonist ivuxolimab. The V gene is TRBV9, the J gene TRBJ2-5; D might be TRBD1 or TRBD2, each matching 5 bases. The J call may not be correct, given that the DNA end is closer to TRBJ2-7. The TCR sequence derives from an adult with an advanced solid tumor such as melanoma, head and neck, liver or kidney cancer. CDR3 loop: CASSPYQGAVKYEQYF. The CDR3 DNA reads as TGTGCCAGCAGCCCCTACCAGGGAGCCGTTAAGTACGAGCAGTACTTC.